This T cell receptor (beta chain) was identified during a study of blood T cell repertoires in COVID-19. Participants came from 20 to 25 US areas, aged roughly 18 to 95 years. Cohort assignment relied on participant-reported clinical history. Donors in Cohort 3 counted as recovered after two negative PCRs, clearance, or symptom resolution. Original data processing: The assay estimated nucleated cells by amplifying reference gene primers. Produced via immunoSEQ multiplex PCR; TCRdb's table is partial and in-frame only. D and trimming were read from the DNA, whereas the V and J calls and clone size are those reported in that table. This table holds more than 200,000 clones, around 89% found once. V dropped 6 bases and J dropped 0; count of bases not matched to a gene: 10. The CDR3 is 16 amino acids. Germline CDR1 reads LGHNT; CDR2 reads FRNRAP.

The chain uses TRBV12-5 and TRBJ1-1, with 7 bases matching TRBD1. This TCR was recovered from a woman in her thirties who had recovered from COVID-19. The sequenced material came from PBMCs or T cells enriched from blood (not recorded which). The CDR3 DNA reads TGTGCTAGTGGGGGGGATCCGGGACAGTTGAACACTGAAGCTTTCTTT. It translates to CASGGDPGQLNTEAFF.